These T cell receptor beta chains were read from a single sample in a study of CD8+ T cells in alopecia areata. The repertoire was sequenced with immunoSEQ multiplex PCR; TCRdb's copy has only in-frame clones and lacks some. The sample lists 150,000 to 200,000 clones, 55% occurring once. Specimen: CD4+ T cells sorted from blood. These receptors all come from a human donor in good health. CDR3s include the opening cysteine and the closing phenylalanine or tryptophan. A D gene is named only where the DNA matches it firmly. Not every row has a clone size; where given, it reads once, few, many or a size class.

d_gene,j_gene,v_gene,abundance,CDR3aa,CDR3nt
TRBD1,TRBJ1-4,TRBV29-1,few,CSVADRVGEKLFF,TGCAGCGTCGCTGACAGGGTGGGGGAAAAACTGTTTTTT
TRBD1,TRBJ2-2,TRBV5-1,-,CASSLGQGAGELFF,TGCGCCAGCAGCTTAGGACAGGGTGCCGGGGAGCTGTTTTTT
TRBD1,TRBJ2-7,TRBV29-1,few,CSVSPTGWSEQYF,TGCAGCGTTTCACCGACAGGGTGGAGCGAGCAGTACTTC
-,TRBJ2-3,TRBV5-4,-,CASSLPATDTQYF,TGTGCCAGCAGCCTACCGGCGACAGATACGCAGTATTTT
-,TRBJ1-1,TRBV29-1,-,CSVEGVQNDFSAFF,TGCAGCGTTGAAGGGGTTCAGAACGATTTTAGTGCTTTCTTT
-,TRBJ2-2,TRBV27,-,CASSTGSNTGELFF,TGTGCCAGCTCGACAGGTTCGAACACCGGGGAGCTGTTTTTT
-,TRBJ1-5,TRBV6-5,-,CAAGARPQHF,TGTGCCGCAGGGGCGCGGCCCCAGCATTTT
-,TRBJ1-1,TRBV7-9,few,CASSLQANTEAFF,TGTGCCAGCAGCTTACAGGCGAACACTGAAGCTTTCTTT
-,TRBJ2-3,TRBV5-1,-,CASTPSGTDTQYF,TGCGCCAGCACCCCGTCAGGCACAGATACGCAGTATTTT
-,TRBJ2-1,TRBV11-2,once,CASRRPSSYNEQFF,TGTGCCAGTAGAAGACCCAGCTCCTACAATGAGCAGTTCTTC
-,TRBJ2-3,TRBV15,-,CATSSGWDTQYF,TGTGCCACCAGCAGTGGGTGGGATACGCAGTATTTT
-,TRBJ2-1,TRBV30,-,CAWSEERGLVDEQFF,TGTGCCTGGAGTGAGGAAAGGGGGTTAGTCGATGAGCAGTTCTTC
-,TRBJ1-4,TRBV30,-,CAGQGQYEKLFF,TGTGCCGGCCAGGGGCAATATGAAAAACTGTTTTTT
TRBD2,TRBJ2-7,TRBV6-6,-,CASSPAGGNYEQYF,TGTGCCAGCAGCCCAGCGGGAGGGAACTACGAGCAGTACTTC
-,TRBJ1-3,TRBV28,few,CASKGAWRNTIYF,TGTGCCAGCAAGGGAGCTTGGCGAAACACCATATATTTT
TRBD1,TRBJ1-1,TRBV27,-,CASSPLNRGTNTEAFF,TGTGCCAGCAGTCCACTGAACAGGGGAACAAACACTGAAGCTTTCTTT
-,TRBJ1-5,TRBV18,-,CASSPGTGRYSNQPQHF,TGTGCCAGCTCACCGGGTACGGGCCGATATAGCAATCAGCCCCAGCATTTT
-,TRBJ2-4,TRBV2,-,CASSYAAGLNIQYF,TGTGCCAGCAGTTACGCCGCAGGGCTAAACATTCAGTACTTC
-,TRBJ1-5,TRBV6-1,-,CASSERGNQPQHF,TGTGCCAGCAGTGAACGCGGGAATCAGCCCCAGCATTTT
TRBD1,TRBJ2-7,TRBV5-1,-,CASSIGTGLYEQYF,TGCGCCAGCAGCATAGGGACAGGCCTCTACGAGCAGTACTTC
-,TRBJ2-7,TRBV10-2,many,CASSALSYEQYF,TGCGCCAGCAGTGCCCTATCCTACGAGCAGTACTTC
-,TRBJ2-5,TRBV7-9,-,CASSPGETQYF,TGTGCCAGCAGCCCAGGAGAGACCCAGTACTTC
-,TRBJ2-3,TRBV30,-,CAWSVRRLREWVDTQYF,TGTGCCTGGAGTGTTCGTCGTCTGAGGGAATGGGTGGATACGCAGTATTTT